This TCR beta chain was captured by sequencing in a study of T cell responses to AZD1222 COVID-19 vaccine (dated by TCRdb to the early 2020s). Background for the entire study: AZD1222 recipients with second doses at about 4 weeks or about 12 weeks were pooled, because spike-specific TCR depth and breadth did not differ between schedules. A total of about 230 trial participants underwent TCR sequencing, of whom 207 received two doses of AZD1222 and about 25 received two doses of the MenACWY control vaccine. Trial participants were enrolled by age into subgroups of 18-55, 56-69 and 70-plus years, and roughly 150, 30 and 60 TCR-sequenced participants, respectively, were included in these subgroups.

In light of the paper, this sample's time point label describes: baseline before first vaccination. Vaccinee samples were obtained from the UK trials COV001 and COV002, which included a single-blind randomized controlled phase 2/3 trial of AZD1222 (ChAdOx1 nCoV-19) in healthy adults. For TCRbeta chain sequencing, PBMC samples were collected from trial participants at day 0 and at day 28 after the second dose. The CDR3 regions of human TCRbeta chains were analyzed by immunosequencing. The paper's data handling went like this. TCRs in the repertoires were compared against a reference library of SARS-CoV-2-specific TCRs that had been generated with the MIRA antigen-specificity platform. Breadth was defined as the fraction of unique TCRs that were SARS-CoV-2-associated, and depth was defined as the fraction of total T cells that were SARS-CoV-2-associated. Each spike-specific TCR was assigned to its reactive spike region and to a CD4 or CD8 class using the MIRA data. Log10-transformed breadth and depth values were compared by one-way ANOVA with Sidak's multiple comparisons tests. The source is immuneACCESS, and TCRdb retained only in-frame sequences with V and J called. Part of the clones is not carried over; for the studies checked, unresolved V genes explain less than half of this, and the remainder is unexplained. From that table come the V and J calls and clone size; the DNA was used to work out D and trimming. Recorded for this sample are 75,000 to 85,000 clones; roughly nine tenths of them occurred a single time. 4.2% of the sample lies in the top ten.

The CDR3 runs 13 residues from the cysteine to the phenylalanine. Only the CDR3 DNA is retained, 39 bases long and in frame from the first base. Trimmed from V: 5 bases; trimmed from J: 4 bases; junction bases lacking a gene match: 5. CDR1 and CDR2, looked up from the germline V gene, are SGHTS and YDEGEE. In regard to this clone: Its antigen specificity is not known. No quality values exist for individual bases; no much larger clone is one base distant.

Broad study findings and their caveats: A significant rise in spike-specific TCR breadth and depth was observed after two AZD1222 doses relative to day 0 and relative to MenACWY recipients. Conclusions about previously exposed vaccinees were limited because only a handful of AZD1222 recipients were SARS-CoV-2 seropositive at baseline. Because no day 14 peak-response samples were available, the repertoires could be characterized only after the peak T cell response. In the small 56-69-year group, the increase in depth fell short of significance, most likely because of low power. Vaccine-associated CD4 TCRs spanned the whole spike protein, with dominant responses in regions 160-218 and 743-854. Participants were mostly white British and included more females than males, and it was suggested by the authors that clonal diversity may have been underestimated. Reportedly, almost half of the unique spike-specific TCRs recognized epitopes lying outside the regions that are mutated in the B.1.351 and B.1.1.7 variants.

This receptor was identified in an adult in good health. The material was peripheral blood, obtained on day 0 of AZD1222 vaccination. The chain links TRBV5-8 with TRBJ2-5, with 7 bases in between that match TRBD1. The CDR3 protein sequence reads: CASSQGQIETQYF. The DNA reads TGTGCCAGCAGTCAGGGACAGATAGAGACCCAGTACTTC. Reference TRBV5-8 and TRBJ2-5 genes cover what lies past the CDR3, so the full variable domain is EAGVTQSPTHLIKTRGQQATLRCSPISGHTSVYWYQQALGLGLQFLLWYDEGEERNRGNFPPRFSGRQFPNYSSELNVNALELEDSALYLCASSQGQIETQYFGPGTRLLVL.